This T cell receptor beta chain was captured in a study of T-cell memory formation after mild COVID-19. At the level of the study: Across donors, TCR clusters were largely donor specific.

Whole-study results and caveats: Contracting clones from day 15 to 85 had balanced CD4/CD8; later expanders favoured CD4+.

This clonotype has at least ten counts. Its antigen is undetermined. TCRdb re-derived calls from the 5' RACE reads in MiXCR, one entry per CDR3 protein. The repertoire holds about 610,000 distinct CDR3 sequences, 17% seen once, with roughly 7.7% in the top ten. Germline V gives CDR1 SQVTM, CDR2 ANQGSEA. CDR3 length: 15 residues. V was clipped by 8 bases and J by 3 bases, with 22 bases between them. The sequence derives from an adult woman who had mild COVID-19 (a few samples of this study predate the infection). Cell type and time point are not known. The chain links TRBV29-1 to TRBJ1-1; D unclear. Material for sequencing was PBMCs or a T cell subset sorted from them (not recorded which). CDR3 nucleotide sequence: TGCAGCACAATAGATCACGGGTTGAGGGACACTGAAGCTTTCTTT. Protein: CSTIDHGLRDTEAFF.